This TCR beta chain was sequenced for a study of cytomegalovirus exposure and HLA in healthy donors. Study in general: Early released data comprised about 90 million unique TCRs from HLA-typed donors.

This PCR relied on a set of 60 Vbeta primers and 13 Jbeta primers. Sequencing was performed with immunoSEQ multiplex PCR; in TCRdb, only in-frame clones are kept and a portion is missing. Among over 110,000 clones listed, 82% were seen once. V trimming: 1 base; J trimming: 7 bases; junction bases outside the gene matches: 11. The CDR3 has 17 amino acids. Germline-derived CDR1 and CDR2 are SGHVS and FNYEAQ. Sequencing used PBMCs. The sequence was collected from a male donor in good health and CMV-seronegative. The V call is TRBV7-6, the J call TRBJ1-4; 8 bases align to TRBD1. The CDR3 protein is CASSLGNDRGAREKLFF. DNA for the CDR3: TGTGCCAGCAGCTTAGGAAACGACAGGGGCGCCCGTGAAAAACTGTTTTTT.